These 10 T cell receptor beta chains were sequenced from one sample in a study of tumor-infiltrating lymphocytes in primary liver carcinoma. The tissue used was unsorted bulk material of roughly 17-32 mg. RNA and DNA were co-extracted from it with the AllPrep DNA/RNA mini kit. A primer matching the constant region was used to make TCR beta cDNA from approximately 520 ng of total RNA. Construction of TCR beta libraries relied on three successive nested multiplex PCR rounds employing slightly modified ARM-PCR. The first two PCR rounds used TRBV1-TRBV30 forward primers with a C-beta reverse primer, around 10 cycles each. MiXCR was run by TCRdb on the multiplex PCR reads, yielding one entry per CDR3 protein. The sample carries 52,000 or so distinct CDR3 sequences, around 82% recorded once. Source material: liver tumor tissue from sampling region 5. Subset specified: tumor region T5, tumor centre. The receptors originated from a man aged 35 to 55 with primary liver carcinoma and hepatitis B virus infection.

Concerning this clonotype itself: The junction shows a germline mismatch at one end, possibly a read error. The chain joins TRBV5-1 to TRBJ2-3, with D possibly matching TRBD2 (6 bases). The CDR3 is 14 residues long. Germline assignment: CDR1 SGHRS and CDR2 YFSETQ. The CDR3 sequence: CASSFTSNTDTRYF. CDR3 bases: TGCGCCAGCAGTTTTACTAGCAACACGGATACGCGGTATTTT.

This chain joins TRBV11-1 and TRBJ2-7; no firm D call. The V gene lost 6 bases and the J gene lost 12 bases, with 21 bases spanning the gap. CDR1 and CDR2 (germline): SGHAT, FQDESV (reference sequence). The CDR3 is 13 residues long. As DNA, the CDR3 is TGTGCCAGCAGGGGTAAGCGATCCTACGGGCTGTACTTC. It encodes CASRGKRSYGLYF.

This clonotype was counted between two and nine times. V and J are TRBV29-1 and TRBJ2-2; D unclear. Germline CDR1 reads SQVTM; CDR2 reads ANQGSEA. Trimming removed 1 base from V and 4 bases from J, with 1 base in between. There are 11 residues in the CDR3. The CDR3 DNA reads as TGCAGCGTTGAAGGCACCGGGGAGCTGTTTTTT. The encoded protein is CSVEGTGELFF.

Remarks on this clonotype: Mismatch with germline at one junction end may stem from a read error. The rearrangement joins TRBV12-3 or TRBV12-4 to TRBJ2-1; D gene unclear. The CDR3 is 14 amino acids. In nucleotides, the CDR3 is TGCGCCAGCAGTTTACGCTCAGTTGACAATGAGCAGTTCTTC. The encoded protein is CASSLRSVDNEQFF.

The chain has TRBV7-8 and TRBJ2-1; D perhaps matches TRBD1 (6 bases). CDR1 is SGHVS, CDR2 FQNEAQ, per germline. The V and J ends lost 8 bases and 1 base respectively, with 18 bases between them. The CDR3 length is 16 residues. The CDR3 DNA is TGTGCCAGCGGGCAAACAGGGCTAAGGTCCTACAATGAGCAGTTCTTC. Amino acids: CASGQTGLRSYNEQFF. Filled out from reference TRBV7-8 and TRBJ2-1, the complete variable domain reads GAGVSQSPRYKVAKRGQDVALRCDPISGHVSLFWYQQALGQGPEFLTYFQNEAQLDKSGLPSDRFFAERPEGSVSTLKIQRTQQEDSAVYLCASGQTGLRSYNEQFFGPGTRLTVL.

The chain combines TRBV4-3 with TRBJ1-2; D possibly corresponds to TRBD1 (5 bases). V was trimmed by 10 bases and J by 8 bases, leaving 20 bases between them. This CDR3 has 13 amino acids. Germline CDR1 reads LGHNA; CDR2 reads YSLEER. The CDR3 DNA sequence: TGCGCCAACGGCCAAGGGACGCGCCGGGGCTACACCTTC. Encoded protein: CANGQGTRRGYTF.

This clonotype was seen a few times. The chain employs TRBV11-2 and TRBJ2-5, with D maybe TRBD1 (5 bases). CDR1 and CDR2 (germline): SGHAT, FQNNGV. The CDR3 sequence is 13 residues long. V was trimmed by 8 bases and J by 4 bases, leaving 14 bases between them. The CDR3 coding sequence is TGTGCCAGCGGACCTAGGGGCGTAGAGACCCAGTACTTC. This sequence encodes CASGPRGVETQYF.

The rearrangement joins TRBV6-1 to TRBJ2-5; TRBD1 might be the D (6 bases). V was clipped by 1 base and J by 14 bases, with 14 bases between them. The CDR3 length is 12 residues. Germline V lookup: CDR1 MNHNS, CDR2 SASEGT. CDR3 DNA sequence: TGTGCCAGCAGTGAAGAGGGACAACGATACTACTTC. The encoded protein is CASSEEGQRYYF.

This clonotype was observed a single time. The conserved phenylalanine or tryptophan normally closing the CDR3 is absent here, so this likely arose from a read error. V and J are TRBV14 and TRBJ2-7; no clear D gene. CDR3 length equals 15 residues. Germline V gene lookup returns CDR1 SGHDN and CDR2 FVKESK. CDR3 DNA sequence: TGTGCCGGCAGCCGAGAACACCCTTTCAATTACGAGCAGTACATC. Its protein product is CAGSREHPFNYEQYI.

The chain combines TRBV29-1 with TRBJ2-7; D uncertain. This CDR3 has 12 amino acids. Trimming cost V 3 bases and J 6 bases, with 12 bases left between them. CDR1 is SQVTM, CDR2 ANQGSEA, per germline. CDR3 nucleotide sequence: TGCAGCGTTGAGGACGCACCCTGCGAGCAGTACTTC. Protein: CSVEDAPCEQYF.